These 17 T cell receptor beta chains were sequenced from one sample in a study of CD8 T cells in Susac syndrome. Reverse transcription of roughly 0.5 to 1 ug RNA used random hexamers. TCRdb re-called the immunoSEQ multiplex PCR reads through MiXCR, storing one row per CDR3 protein. The sample lists fewer than 150,000 distinct CDR3 sequences; about 93% were seen once. Sequencing was done on a sample of CD8+ T cells from PBMCs. The receptors were gathered from a human donor in good health.

The V gene is TRBV13, the J gene TRBJ2-3; 8 bases fit TRBD2. V was pared by 6 bases and J by 1 base, with 6 bases of the junction left unmatched. This CDR3 comprises 15 residues. Germline assignment: CDR1 PRHDT and CDR2 FYEKMQ (reference sequence). CDR3 amino acids: CASRLVTSGTDTQYF. DNA for the CDR3: TGTGCCAGCAGACTAGTGACTAGCGGCACAGATACGCAGTATTTT.

This chain links TRBV9 with TRBJ2-1; weak D call: TRBD2 (5 bases). The CDR3 runs to 13 residues. With 5 bases removed from V and 2 bases from J, the gap between germline ends came to 8 bases. CDR1 and CDR2 (germline): SGDLS, YYNGEE. CDR3 residues: CASSSDAYNEQFF. The CDR3 DNA sequence: TGTGCCAGCAGTAGCGACGCCTACAATGAGCAGTTCTTC.

The CDR3 bases are TGCAGCGTTGAGTCGGGAGGACTAGCGGGAGGGCCCTACGAGCAGTACTTC. It yields the protein CSVESGGLAGGPYEQYF. The chain combines TRBV29-1 with TRBJ2-7; 15 positions agree with TRBD2. This CDR3 contains 17 residues. Germline values: CDR1 SQVTM, CDR2 ANQGSEA. With 3 bases clipped from V and 2 bases from J, the junction kept 8 bases outside the gene matches.

The chain uses TRBV7-9 and TRBJ2-7; D is possibly TRBD1 or TRBD2 (5 bases each). Trimming shortened V by 5 bases and J by 0 bases, and 8 bases separated the two germline ends. The CDR3 loop spans 13 amino acids. Germline CDR1 SEHNR, CDR2 FQNEAQ (reference sequence). The CDR3 DNA is TGTGCCAGCAGCAGAGGGGACTCCTACGAGCAGTACTTC. Amino acids: CASSRGDSYEQYF.

The chain carries TRBV29-1 and TRBJ2-3; TRBD1 agrees at 7 bases. Trimming at V came to 4 bases and at J to 2 bases, leaving 3 bases not matched to a gene. This CDR3 comprises 13 residues. Germline CDR1 SQVTM, CDR2 ANQGSEA. The CDR3 bases are TGCAGCGTTGGGGGACAGAACACAGATACGCAGTATTTT. It specifies CSVGGQNTDTQYF.

The CDR3: CASSQGAGNLYNEQFF. The CDR3 DNA reads TGTGCCAGCAGCCAAGGGGCGGGCAATTTATACAATGAGCAGTTCTTC. V gene TRBV4-2 combines with J gene TRBJ2-1; D possibly corresponds to TRBD2 (5 bases). The CDR3 covers 16 residues. The germline gives CDR1 LGHNA, CDR2 YNFKEQ. Trimming took off 1 base at V and 4 bases at J, with 14 bases between the two ends.

V is TRBV27 and J is TRBJ1-5; no firm D call. CDR1 is MNHEY and CDR2 is SMNVEV in the germline V gene (reference sequence). The CDR3 spans 14 residues. V was shortened by 6 bases and J by 1 base, with 10 bases between the two germline ends. CDR3 sequence reads: CASSVRGSNQPQHF. The CDR3 region has the DNA TGTGCCAGCAGCGTCCGAGGGAGCAATCAGCCCCAGCATTTT.

The chain joins TRBV10-3 to TRBJ1-1; D not resolved. The V gene's germline CDR1 is ENHRY and CDR2 SYGVKD. There are 11 residues in the CDR3. Trimming shortened V by 6 bases and J by 4 bases, and 6 bases separated the two germline ends. CDR3 region: CAISESTEAFF. Written as DNA, the CDR3 is TGTGCCATCAGCGAATCCACTGAAGCTTTCTTT.

V and J are TRBV5-1 and TRBJ2-2; 9 positions match TRBD1. This CDR3 is 17 amino acids long. Germline trimming cut 1 base from V and 4 bases from J; bases unmatched to any gene: 8. Germline CDR1 SGHRS, CDR2 YFSETQ. The CDR3 here is CASSLTRDRAFTGELFF. CDR3 in DNA: TGCGCCAGCAGCTTGACCCGGGACAGGGCGTTCACCGGGGAGCTGTTTTTT.

The chain has TRBV7-9 and TRBJ1-1; a possible D gene is TRBD1 (5 bases). V lost 3 bases and J 3 bases, leaving 8 bases between the germline ends. The CDR3 is made up of 13 amino acids. CDR1 is SEHNR, CDR2 FQNEAQ, per germline (reference sequence). The CDR3 loop is CASSFPGYTEAFF. The DNA for the CDR3 is TGTGCCAGCAGCTTCCCAGGGTACACTGAAGCTTTCTTT.

This chain connects TRBV2 to TRBJ2-7; 7 bases map to TRBD2. The V gene's germline CDR1 is SNHLY and CDR2 FYNNEI. The trim removed 0 bases at V and 1 base at J, leaving 6 bases unmatched. This CDR3 is built from 16 residues. In nucleotides, the CDR3 is TGTGCCAGCAGTGAAGCTCAGCGGGGTAATTCCTACGAGCAGTACTTC. This translates into CASSEAQRGNSYEQYF.

The chain joins TRBV15 to TRBJ2-1; weak D call: TRBD1 (6 bases). CDR1 is LNHNV and CDR2 is YYDKDF in the germline V gene (reference sequence). With 5 bases removed from V and 3 bases from J, the gap between germline ends came to 8 bases. The CDR3 contains 13 residues. The CDR3: CATSLQGYNEQFF. In nucleotides, the CDR3 is TGTGCCACCAGCCTACAGGGCTACAATGAGCAGTTCTTC.

The J gene is TRBJ2-1, the V gene TRBV7-3; 10 nucleotides line up with TRBD2. Per germline, CDR1 SGHTA and CDR2 FQGTGA. This CDR3 is built from 15 residues. J gave up 8 bases and V 0 bases, and 4 bases lay outside the gene matches. CDR3 region: CASSLTYGTSDEQFF. In DNA, the CDR3 is TGTGCCAGCAGCTTAACGTACGGGACTAGCGATGAGCAGTTCTTC. The whole variable domain, remainder taken from reference TRBV7-3 and TRBJ2-1, is GAGVSQTPSNKVTEKGKYVELRCDPISGHTALYWYRQSLGQGPEFLIYFQGTGAADDSGLPNDRFFAVRPEGSVSTLKIQRTERGDSAVYLCASSLTYGTSDEQFFGPGTRLTVL.

The chain links TRBV13 to TRBJ2-1; 10 nucleotides match TRBD2. Germline trimming cut 9 bases from V and 4 bases from J; bases unmatched to any gene: 9. This CDR3 region has 15 residues. CDR1 PRHDT and CDR2 FYEKMQ come from the germline V gene (reference sequence). CDR3 nucleotides: TGTGCCAGTACTACTAGCGGGACGGTGTACAATGAGCAGTTCTTC. Its protein product is CASTTSGTVYNEQFF.

The rearrangement uses TRBV6-2 or TRBV6-3 and TRBJ1-2; D is undetermined. Trimming pared 7 bases from V and 7 bases from J, leaving 13 bases between. The CDR3 has 12 residues. Germline V lookup: CDR1 MNHEY, CDR2 SVGEGT. The CDR3 protein is CASNAGVFGYTF. Here the CDR3 DNA reads TGTGCCAGCAATGCCGGAGTATTTGGCTACACCTTC.

The chain couples TRBV27 to TRBJ2-1; the D is unclear. V was trimmed by 8 bases and J by 4 bases, leaving 15 bases between them. This CDR3 has 14 residues. In germline, CDR1 is MNHEY, CDR2 SMNVEV (reference sequence). In DNA, the CDR3 is TGTGCCAGCCACACTCGCGGAATTTACAATGAGCAGTTCTTC. The encoded protein is CASHTRGIYNEQFF.

V gene TRBV27 combines with J gene TRBJ2-7, with TRBD2 identical over 10 bases. The CDR3 consists of 14 residues. CDR1 is MNHEY and CDR2 is SMNVEV in the germline V gene (reference sequence). Trimming removed 4 bases from V and 2 bases from J; junction bases left unmatched: 2. CDR3 loop: CASSWTSGAYEQYF. The CDR3 region has the DNA TGTGCCAGCAGTTGGACTAGCGGAGCCTACGAGCAGTACTTC.